Listed below are T cell receptor beta chains from one sample, sequenced in a study of regulatory T cells in long-lasting Graves disease. TCRdb reprocessed the multiplex PCR reads with MiXCR, giving one entry per CDR3 protein. Seen here are approximately 380,000 distinct CDR3 sequences, around 20% observed once, and the top ten hold 20%. Sequences were derived from peripheral blood mononuclear cells (PBMCs), sampled when the disease was refractory, from a patient treated with antithyroid drugs. The receptors derive from a female donor with Graves disease. Both conserved end residues are part of each CDR3. D genes are given only for firm matches. Expanded clones are given a class, and other clones once, few, many or no size at all.

V	size	J	D	CDR3	DNA
TRBV6-1	-	TRBJ2-7	-	CAGSKGSYAYEQYF	TGTGCCGGCTCCAAGGGCAGTTACGCCTACGAGCAGTACTTC
TRBV9	-	TRBJ1-3	-	CASSVVGSGNTIYF	TGTGCCAGCAGCGTAGTTGGCTCTGGAAACACCATATATTTT
TRBV20-1	few	TRBJ2-5	TRBD2	CSAPGGAKYQETQYF	TGCAGTGCTCCGGGGGGGGCGAAGTACCAAGAGACCCAGTACTTC
TRBV6-1	many	TRBJ1-5	TRBD1	CASRGQRLNQPQHF	TGTGCCAGCAGGGGACAGCGACTCAATCAGCCCCAGCATTTT
TRBV7-9	many	TRBJ1-3	-	CASSWGSGNTIYF	TGTGCCAGCAGTTGGGGTTCTGGAAACACCATATATTTT
TRBV10-2	few	TRBJ2-2	-	CASTDHTGELFF	TGCGCCAGCACCGATCACACCGGGGAGCTGTTTTTT
TRBV18	few	TRBJ2-7	TRBD2	CASSPREGIVWQYF	TGTGCCAGCTCACCACGGGAGGGAATCGTGTGGCAGTACTTC
TRBV12-3/TRBV12-4	many	TRBJ2-7	TRBD2	CASRSGLAGEVQYF	TGTGCCAGCAGATCGGGACTAGCGGGAGAGGTGCAGTACTTC
TRBV4-3	-	TRBJ2-7	TRBD2	CASSQAAGGGYEQYF	TGCGCCAGCAGCCAGGCGGCGGGGGGCGGGTACGAGCAGTACTTC
TRBV30	-	TRBJ1-1	-	CAWSKPTGINTEAFF	TGTGCCTGGAGTAAGCCAACGGGGATAAACACTGAAGCTTTCTTT
TRBV15	few	TRBJ1-2	-	CATSRDLGLRVGGYTF	TGTGCCACCAGCAGAGATCTAGGGTTACGGGTCGGTGGCTACACCTTC
TRBV18	many	TRBJ2-7	-	CASSPGSRPYEQYF	TGTGCCAGCTCACCAGGGTCCAGGCCCTACGAGCAGTACTTC
TRBV2	many	TRBJ2-5	TRBD2	CASSGLAGGPVAGETQYF	TGTGCCAGCAGTGGGCTAGCGGGAGGGCCAGTGGCTGGCGAGACCCAGTACTTC
TRBV28	few	TRBJ2-5	-	CASSFEGTRGRKARGETQYF	TGTGCCAGCAGTTTTGAGGGAACCAGGGGACGGAAAGCTAGGGGAGAGACCCAGTACTTC
TRBV7-9	-	TRBJ2-2	-	CASSSGPFLNTGELFF	TGTGCCAGCAGCTCAGGACCGTTTTTGAACACCGGGGAGCTGTTTTTT
TRBV28	many	TRBJ2-7	TRBD2	CASRRGGGLSSSYEQYF	TGTGCCAGCAGGCGGGGGGGGGGACTGTCGAGCTCCTACGAGCAGTACTTC
TRBV7-9	-	TRBJ1-1	TRBD1	CASSPGGRGTTEAFF	TGTGCCAGCAGCCCAGGGGGTCGGGGTACCACTGAAGCTTTCTTT
TRBV11-2	many	TRBJ2-7	TRBD2	CASSLDRTSGYEQYF	TGTGCCAGCAGCTTAGATCGGACTAGCGGTTACGAGCAGTACTTC
TRBV7-2	once	TRBJ1-1	-	CASRREGVAFF	TGTGCCAGCAGAAGAGAGGGCGTTGCTTTCTTT
TRBV5-1	-	TRBJ2-1	-	CASSLTLQGRERVQFF	TGCGCCAGCAGCTTAACCCTACAGGGAAGGGAGAGGGTGCAGTTCTTC
TRBV7-9	once	TRBJ1-5	TRBD1	CASSPGQGGGQPQHF	TGTGCCAGCAGTCCCGGACAGGGAGGTGGTCAGCCCCAGCATTTT
TRBV13	-	TRBJ2-7	-	CASRLGVGRQSSYEQYF	TGTGCCAGCAGATTAGGGGTGGGACGCCAGAGCTCCTACGAGCAGTACTTC
TRBV29-1	-	TRBJ2-6	-	CSVLGGAGANVLTF	TGCAGCGTTCTTGGGGGAGCTGGGGCCAACGTCCTGACTTTC
TRBV9	-	TRBJ1-1	-	CASSVVGEAFF	TGTGCCAGCAGCGTAGTAGGTGAAGCTTTCTTT
TRBV4-3	-	TRBJ1-2	-	CASSQDRGSYGYTF	TGCGCCAGCAGCCAAGATAGAGGGAGCTATGGCTACACCTTC
TRBV10-3	few	TRBJ2-2	-	CAIRIGVDGELFF	TGTGCCATCAGGATTGGTGTGGACGGGGAGCTGTTTTTT
TRBV20-1	many	TRBJ1-2	TRBD1	CSASPGTANYGYTF	TGCAGTGCTAGCCCCGGGACAGCTAACTATGGCTACACCTTC
TRBV29-1	-	TRBJ1-4	-	CSVAPLQGQNEKLFF	TGCAGCGTTGCCCCCCTTCAGGGGCAGAATGAAAAACTGTTTTTT
TRBV27	many	TRBJ2-5	-	CASSLSQVSGTQYF	TGTGCCAGCAGTTTGTCCCAGGTCTCTGGGACCCAGTACTTC
TRBV7-9	many	TRBJ2-5	-	CASSLGQLQETQYF	TGTGCCAGCAGCTTAGGTCAGCTACAAGAGACCCAGTACTTC
TRBV3-1	-	TRBJ2-7	-	CASSQGLRQAYEQYF	TGTGCCAGCAGCCAAGGGTTAAGACAGGCCTACGAGCAGTACTTC
TRBV28	many	TRBJ2-7	TRBD1	CASSLPPPGQAYEQYF	TGTGCCAGCAGTTTACCCCCCCCGGGACAGGCCTACGAGCAGTACTTC
TRBV19	-	TRBJ1-2	-	CASSLQDADSYGYTF	TGTGCCAGTAGTCTACAGGACGCTGACAGCTATGGCTACACCTTC
TRBV11-2	many	TRBJ2-7	-	CASSFGPGTYEQYF	-
TRBV11-2	many	TRBJ2-5	-	CASSLATDKETQYF	TGTGCCAGCAGCTTAGCAACAGACAAAGAGACCCAGTACTTC
TRBV6-5	many	TRBJ1-5	-	CASSYYGGQPQHF	TGTGCCAGCAGTTACTACGGCGGTCAGCCCCAGCATTTT
TRBV6-5	-	TRBJ1-2	-	CASSYRGEDGYTF	TGTGCCAGCAGTTACAGGGGGGAGGATGGCTACACCTTC
TRBV20-1	few	TRBJ2-1	-	CSASPPTGNEQFF	TGCAGTGCTAGCCCCCCCACGGGGAATGAGCAGTTCTTC
TRBV10-3	many	TRBJ2-7	-	CAISDVEFAEQYF	TGTGCCATCAGTGACGTGGAATTCGCGGAGCAGTACTTC
TRBV5-1	many	TRBJ2-7	-	CASSLDSTSYEQYF	TGCGCCAGCAGCTTGGACTCCACCAGCTACGAGCAGTACTTC
TRBV19	-	TRBJ1-1	TRBD1	CASSHGQGAGTEAFF	TGTGCCAGTAGTCACGGACAGGGGGCCGGCACTGAAGCTTTCTTT
TRBV7-2	many	TRBJ1-2	-	CASSSEPYGYTF	TGTGCCAGCAGCAGTGAACCCTATGGCTACACCTTC
TRBV6-1	-	TRBJ2-3	-	CASSRPDTQYF	TGTGCCAGCAGTCGGCCAGATACGCAGTATTTT
TRBV12-3/TRBV12-4	many	TRBJ1-5	-	CASSPQRRGTNQPQHF	TGTGCCAGCAGTCCTCAGAGGAGGGGCACTAATCAGCCCCAGCATTTT
TRBV27	many	TRBJ2-5	-	CASSVSNQETQYF	TGTGCCAGCAGTGTATCCAACCAAGAGACCCAGTACTTC
TRBV27	few	TRBJ2-7	-	CASSSIDRSYEQYF	TGTGCCAGCAGTTCAATAGACAGGAGCTACGAGCAGTACTTC
TRBV2	many	TRBJ2-7	TRBD2	CASSDSLAGGGEQYF	TGTGCCAGCAGTGATTCACTAGCGGGAGGGGGCGAGCAGTACTTC
TRBV12-3/TRBV12-4	-	TRBJ2-5	-	CASSFIPGFEQETQYF	TGTGCCAGCAGTTTTATTCCGGGCTTCGAGCAAGAGACCCAGTACTTC
TRBV2	many	TRBJ1-2	-	CASDSPNYGYTF	TGTGCCAGTGACAGTCCTAACTATGGCTACACCTTC
TRBV29-1	-	TRBJ2-7	TRBD1	CSVEGQGIYEQYF	TGCAGCGTTGAGGGACAGGGTATCTACGAGCAGTACTTC
TRBV27	many	TRBJ2-5	TRBD2	CASSSWTSGRAFGETQYF	TGTGCCAGCAGCTCATGGACTAGCGGGAGGGCCTTTGGGGAGACCCAGTACTTC
TRBV18	few	TRBJ2-7	-	CASSRAEYEQYF	TGTGCCAGCTCAAGGGCCGAATACGAGCAGTACTTC
TRBV29-1	-	TRBJ2-7	TRBD1	CSVVAGGTYEQYF	TGCAGCGTTGTGGCAGGGGGTACCTACGAGCAGTACTTC
TRBV19	-	TRBJ2-7	TRBD1	CASSFGTETYEQYF	TGTGCCAGTAGTTTCGGGACAGAAACCTACGAGCAGTACTTC